This T cell receptor beta chain was obtained from a study of post-analysis software for immune sequencing data. Germline lookup yields CDR1 MNHNS and CDR2 SASEGT. The CDR3 spans 13 residues. The ends were cut back, 4 bases at V and 9 bases at J, with 13 bases in the middle. Prepared TCR beta cDNA libraries contained unique molecular identifiers. Input populations of about 1 to 11 million T cells gave rise to around 480,000 cDNA molecules. TCRdb independently ran MiXCR on the PCR reads; one entry per CDR3 protein. Among under 200,000 distinct CDR3 sequences, around 29% were seen once, and the ten largest hold about 3.7%. Study-wide findings and caveats: Controls' normalized Chao1 diversity significantly exceeded that of multiple sclerosis patients. Patients used about 5 TRBV segments, including TRBV5-6, TRBV5-1 and TRBV20-1, more often than controls. Co-batched samples clustered tightly together by F measure.

Regarding this clonotype: The target antigen is unknown.

This clonotype originated in a girl aged 2-17 years with multiple sclerosis. Sequenced material: blood. V gene TRBV6-1 combines with J gene TRBJ1-5; D gene unclear. The CDR3 DNA sequence: TGTGCCAGCAGTGTACATTACTATCGGCCCCAGCATTTT. This sequence encodes CASSVHYYRPQHF.